This entry features one T cell receptor (beta chain) sequence. Its antigen target is currently unknown. The sample holds no much larger clone one base away, and base qualities are not on file. Healthy HIV-negative adults with no recently reported acute infections or vaccinations were included as donors. Every donor was a Caucasian adult residing in Nashville, Tennessee, USA. CD8 memory samples were composed of magnetically selected CD45RO+ cells combined with CCR7-negative CD45RA+ effector memory (TemRA) cells. Blood was collected by leukapheresis, and PBMCs were isolated by Ficoll-Histopaque density gradient centrifugation and then cryopreserved in liquid nitrogen vapor phase. Analytical flow cytometry was used to check the purity and quantity of every magnetically sorted T cell population. Genomic DNA was isolated from every sorted fraction and measured by UV absorbance on a Nanodrop 2000c. The sample is drawn from a study of shared clonotypes between healthy human individuals (dated by TCRdb to 2020 to 2022). A note on the overall study: The cohort comprised two women and three men aged 18 to 49 years. To increase sequencing depth and limit assay-specific biases, TCR repertoire library preparation and sequencing were carried out by different laboratories using diverse techniques. To estimate repertoire size and how much clonotypes are shared between individuals, the study performed deep sequencing of blood TCR repertoires from about five healthy adults. For each donor, CD4 naive and CD4 memory were each given three plates, CD8 naive was given two plates, and CD8 memory was given one plate. Between about 0.9 and 10 billion PBMCs per donor were obtained by leukapheresis.

Using the deep immunoSEQ assay, multiplex PCR amplified TCR CDR3 regions from genomic DNA. For each cell subset, the extracted genomic DNA was distributed evenly across all wells of several immunoSEQ 96-well plates, and each plate served as one replicate. For sorted subsets, 150 to 200 ng genomic DNA, equal to 30,000 to 35,000 T cell genomes, was loaded into each replicate PCR. Purified libraries were quantified with a Qubit 3.0 fluorometer, sized on a Bioanalyzer 2100, and re-quantified with the KAPA Library Quantification kit. Every immunoSEQ 96-well plate was sequenced on a separate single-read 150-cycle Illumina NextSeq 550 flow cell. For the original study's pipeline: Because only junctional sequences without quality scores were contained in the immunoSEQ output, filtering matching that applied to full-length reads could not be performed. Sequences were annotated with PyIR, a Python wrapper for IgBLAST v1.9, and V/J genes and CDR3 were assigned using IMGT germline references. Reads were filtered out if the reads had weak V/J assignments (E-value above 1e-6), no CDR3, stop codons, out-of-frame junctions, or ambiguous translated residues. V3J clonotypes were defined as sequences sharing the same inferred V gene, J gene, and CDR3 amino acid sequence. Percentage overlap between repertoires was calculated by dividing the number of shared unique clonotypes by the size of the smaller repertoire. RTK rarefaction, the Chao1 estimator, and Recon v2.1 estimates of unobserved clonotypes were used to assess repertoire richness. OLGA was used to compute generation probabilities for all TCRbeta clonotypes that the gDNA method yielded from a handful of donors. Held by TCRdb, this immuneACCESS table contains in-frame sequences only and omits some clones. Under half of the omission traces to an unresolved V gene where checked; the cause of the rest is unknown. The V and J calls and clone size were taken over from that table, and D and trimming were inferred from the DNA. The sample table records 100,000 to 120,000 clones; around 73% of these occur just once. The top ten clonotypes cover roughly 24% of the sample.

Broader findings and caveats from the paper: Even with the large sequencing depth, rarefaction of the sorted-subset datasets indicated that sequencing was incomplete. Only blood was sampled, and tissue TCR repertoires likely differ from those in blood. Compared with non-shared clonotypes, clonotypes shared by all four sorted-subset donors had higher generation probabilities. Pairwise subsampling indicated that sequencing depth was expected to affect the degree of clonotype sharing among donors. The small number of donors limited the genetic and exposure-history diversity represented. When a few donors were compared, the shared fraction of clonotypes was 5% to 6.5% for naive CD4, 3.5% to 4% for naive CD8, 2.3% for memory CD4, and 0.35% to 0.4% for memory CD8. Larger estimated clonotype richness was generally found for naive subsets than for memory subsets.

The CDR3 numbers 14 residues from cysteine through phenylalanine. The DNA shown is the 42-base CDR3, in frame from base 1. V has 4 bases trimmed and J has 6 bases trimmed; junction bases matching no gene number 4. Looking up the germline V gene (reference sequence) yields CDR1 SGHNT and CDR2 YYREEE. The chain is encoded by TRBV5-4 joined to TRBJ1-2; TRBD1 agrees with 12 junctional bases. This receptor was taken from a woman in her twenties or thirties in good health. The source material was memory CD8+ T cells sorted from blood. Reading the label with the study, this specimen's cell subset or site is: CD45RO+ cells pooled with CCR7-negative TemRA cells. Here the CDR3 is given as CASSGGQGADGYTF. At the DNA level, the sequence is TGTGCCAGCAGCGGGGGACAGGGGGCTGATGGCTACACCTTC.